Listed below are T cell receptor beta chains from one sample, sequenced in a study of T cells expressing NK-cell markers. TCRdb reprocessed the 5' RACE reads and keeps a single row for each CDR3 protein, giving no DNA. This sample's table has fewer than 400,000 distinct CDR3 sequences. The sequenced sample consisted of blood T cells: a sorted CD56 or NKG2C T cell subset, CD4+ or CD8+ T cells, or bulk PBMC T cells (not recorded which). The receptors originated from a woman aged 50 to 65 in good health. Each CDR3 is given with its conserved first and last residue. The order of the fields is V gene, J gene, CDR3 length, CDR3 protein.

TRBV11-2	TRBJ1-3	15	CASSYGQGGRNTIYF
TRBV20-1	TRBJ2-3	16	CSARDRWEGRTDTQYF
TRBV6-5	TRBJ2-1	15	CASSMGGRVFDEQFF
TRBV6-5	TRBJ1-2	13	CASSYSIPGSYTF
TRBV29-1	TRBJ2-1	14	CSVSRSGGDNEQFF
TRBV6-2/TRBV6-3	TRBJ2-4	20	CASTDGQGWYTAPNKNIQYF
TRBV10-2	TRBJ2-7	15	CASSEDLGGPYEQYF
TRBV18	TRBJ2-3	17	CASSPPTSGIFPDTQYF
TRBV10-3	TRBJ2-7	16	CAISESRGAPSYEQYF
TRBV5-1	TRBJ1-1	17	CASSPRQGNPENTEAFF
TRBV10-3	TRBJ2-7	15	CAISGLTGRTYEQYF
TRBV27	TRBJ2-3	15	CASSHRVKGTDTQYF
TRBV7-7	TRBJ2-1	17	CASSNSLAVEGYNEQFF
TRBV29-1	TRBJ2-3	15	CSVEGVASGTDTQYF
TRBV25-1	TRBJ1-1	13	CASTPQLNTEAFF
TRBV27	TRBJ1-5	14	CASSQGLPPTPQHF
TRBV7-8	TRBJ1-1	15	CASSAAPGQEDEAFF
TRBV2	TRBJ2-5	13	CASSENLQETQYF
TRBV5-6	TRBJ2-1	16	CASSLATSGRFSEQFF
TRBV3-1	TRBJ1-1	14	CASSWDSRGTEAFF
TRBV6-5	TRBJ2-1	17	CASSYSRGTGGYNEQFF
TRBV6-2/TRBV6-3	TRBJ2-3	11	CASSPVNTQYF
TRBV5-1	TRBJ2-1	13	CASRTGPGHEQFF
TRBV20-1	TRBJ2-1	13	CSARGPYSYEQFF
TRBV6-6	TRBJ1-2	16	CASSLQGTSVNYGYTF
TRBV20-1	TRBJ1-6	14	CSARSSGGRSPLHF
TRBV6-2/TRBV6-3	TRBJ2-1	16	CASSYPLWREHNEQFF
TRBV30	TRBJ1-2	16	CAEHEARGARSYGYTF
TRBV6-5	TRBJ2-7	15	CASSYGLAGGREQYF
TRBV30	TRBJ2-2	15	CAWSVTGVRTGELFF
TRBV15	TRBJ2-1	15	CATRGVAGVSNEQFF
TRBV7-2	TRBJ2-1	20	CASSLLRLAARRASYNEQFF
TRBV7-2	TRBJ2-1	15	CASSLGASGKGEQFF
TRBV3-1	TRBJ2-1	15	CASSTAGTGNYEQFF
TRBV28	TRBJ1-2	12	CASSRSDYGYTF
TRBV6-5	TRBJ1-3	16	CASSYSEISSGNTIYF
TRBV10-3	TRBJ1-1	13	CAISEFLDRAAFF
TRBV7-9	TRBJ1-4	12	CASSSLDEKLFF
TRBV7-2	TRBJ2-3	16	CASSSRWGASTDTQYF
TRBV27	TRBJ1-5	15	CASSLGGGPNQPQHF
TRBV11-2	TRBJ2-5	13	CASRRRNLETQYF
TRBV2	TRBJ2-1	15	CASSEGAPVAEKQFF
TRBV20-1	TRBJ1-5	15	CSARTRQGGHQPQHF